This T cell receptor (beta chain) was captured by sequencing in a study of vaccination and CD4 T cells after COVID-19. Study at large: Drawing of post-COVID samples took place a median about 94 days after diagnosis (range 35 to 161).

V was shortened by 3 bases and J by 1 base, with 7 bases between the two germline ends. Germline V gene data show CDR1 as MNHEY and CDR2 as SMNVEV (reference sequence). The CDR3 is made up of 14 amino acids. The treatment: roughly nine-day PBMC culture with coronavirus spike peptide pools or control peptides (ViraFEST assay). Those CD4+ T cells from the unexposed donor predate the COVID-19 pandemic (2011-2018). It was with roughly 10 IU/ml IL-2 and 10 ug/ml peptide pools that more than 1.5 million PBMCs per well were cultured. Cultured CD4+ T-cell DNA underwent Oncomine TCR Beta short-read sequencing. TCRdb re-called the PCR reads with MiXCR, one entry per CDR3 protein. In the table there are about 8,200 distinct CDR3 sequences, 48% of which are singletons. For this clonotype: Its antigen remains unidentified.

The TCR sequence derives from a human donor in good health. Sequenced input: CD4+ T cells from blood, cultured in vitro. The chain employs TRBV27 and TRBJ1-3; TRBD1 might be the D (5 bases). In DNA form, the CDR3 reads TGTGCCAGCAGTTTCGGGGGGTCTGGAAACACCATATATTTT. Residues: CASSFGGSGNTIYF.